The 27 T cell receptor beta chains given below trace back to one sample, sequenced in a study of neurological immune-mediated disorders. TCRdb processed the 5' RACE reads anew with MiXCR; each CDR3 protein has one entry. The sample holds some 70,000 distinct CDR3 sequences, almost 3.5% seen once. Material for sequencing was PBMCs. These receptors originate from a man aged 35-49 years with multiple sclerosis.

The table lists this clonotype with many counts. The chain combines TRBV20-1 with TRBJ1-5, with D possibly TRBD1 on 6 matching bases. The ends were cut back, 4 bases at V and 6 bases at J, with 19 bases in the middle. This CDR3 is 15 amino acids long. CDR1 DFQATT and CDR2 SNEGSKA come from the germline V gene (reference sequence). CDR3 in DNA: TGCAGTGCTACCTCCGGGGGCGCTTCGGGTCAGCCCCAGCATTTT. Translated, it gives CSATSGGASGQPQHF.

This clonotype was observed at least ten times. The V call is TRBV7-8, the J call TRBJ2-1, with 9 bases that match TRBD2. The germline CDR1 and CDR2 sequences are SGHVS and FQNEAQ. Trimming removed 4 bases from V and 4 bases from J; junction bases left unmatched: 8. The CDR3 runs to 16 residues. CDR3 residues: CASSSLAGVAYNEQFF. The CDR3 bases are TGTGCCAGCAGCTCCTTAGCGGGAGTAGCGTACAATGAGCAGTTCTTC. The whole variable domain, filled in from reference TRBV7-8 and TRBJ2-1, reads GAGVSQSPRYKVAKRGQDVALRCDPISGHVSLFWYQQALGQGPEFLTYFQNEAQLDKSGLPSDRFFAERPEGSVSTLKIQRTQQEDSAVYLCASSSLAGVAYNEQFFGPGTRLTVL.

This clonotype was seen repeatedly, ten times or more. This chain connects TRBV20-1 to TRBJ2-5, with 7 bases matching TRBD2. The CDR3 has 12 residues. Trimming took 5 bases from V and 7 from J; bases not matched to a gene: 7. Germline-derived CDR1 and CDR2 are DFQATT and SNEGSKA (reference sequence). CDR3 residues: CSAPSGPGTQYF. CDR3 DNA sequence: TGCAGTGCTCCTAGCGGCCCGGGGACCCAGTACTTC.

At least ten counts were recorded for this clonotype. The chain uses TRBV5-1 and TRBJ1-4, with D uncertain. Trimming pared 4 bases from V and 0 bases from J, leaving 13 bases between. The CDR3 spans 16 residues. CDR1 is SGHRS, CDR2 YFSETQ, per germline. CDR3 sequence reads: CASSRDTPSTNEKLFF. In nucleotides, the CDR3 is TGCGCCAGCAGCCGCGACACCCCCTCAACTAATGAAAAACTGTTTTTT.

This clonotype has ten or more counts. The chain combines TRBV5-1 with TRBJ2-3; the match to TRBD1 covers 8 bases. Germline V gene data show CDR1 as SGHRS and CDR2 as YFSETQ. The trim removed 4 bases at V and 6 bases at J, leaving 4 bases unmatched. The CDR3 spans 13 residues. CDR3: CASSPDRADTQYF. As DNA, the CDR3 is TGCGCCAGCAGCCCGGACAGGGCGGATACGCAGTATTTT.

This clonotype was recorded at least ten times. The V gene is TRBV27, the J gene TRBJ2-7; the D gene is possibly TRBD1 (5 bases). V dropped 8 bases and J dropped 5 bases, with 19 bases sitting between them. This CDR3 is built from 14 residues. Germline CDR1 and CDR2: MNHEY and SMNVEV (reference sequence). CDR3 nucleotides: TGTGCCAGCGGCCACTGGACACCCCGGAACGAGCAGTACTTC. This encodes CASGHWTPRNEQYF.

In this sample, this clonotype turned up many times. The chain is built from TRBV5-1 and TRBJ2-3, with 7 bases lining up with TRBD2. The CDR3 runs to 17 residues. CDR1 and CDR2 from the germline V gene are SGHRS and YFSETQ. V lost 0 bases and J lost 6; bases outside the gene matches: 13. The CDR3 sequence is CASSLGPGSPGRDTQYF. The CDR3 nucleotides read TGCGCCAGCAGCTTGGGTCCGGGCTCACCCGGGAGGGATACGCAGTATTTT.

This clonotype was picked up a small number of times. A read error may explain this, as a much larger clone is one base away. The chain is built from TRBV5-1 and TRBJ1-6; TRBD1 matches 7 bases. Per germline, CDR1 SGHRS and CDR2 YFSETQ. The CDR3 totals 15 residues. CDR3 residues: CASSGLTGTNSHLHF. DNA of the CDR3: TGCGCCAGCAGCGGATTGACAGGGACAAATTCACACCTCCACTTT.

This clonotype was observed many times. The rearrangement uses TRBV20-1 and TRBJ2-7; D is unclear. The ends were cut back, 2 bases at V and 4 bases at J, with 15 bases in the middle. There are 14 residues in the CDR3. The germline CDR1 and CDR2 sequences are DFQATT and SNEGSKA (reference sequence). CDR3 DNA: TGCAGTGCTAGATCGGACCGAATTTGGTACGAGCAGTACTTC. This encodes CSARSDRIWYEQYF.

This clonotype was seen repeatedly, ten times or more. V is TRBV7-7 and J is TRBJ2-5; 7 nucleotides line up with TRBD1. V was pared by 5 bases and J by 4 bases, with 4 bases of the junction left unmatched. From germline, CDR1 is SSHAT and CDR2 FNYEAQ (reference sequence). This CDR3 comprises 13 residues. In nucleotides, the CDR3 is TGTGCCAGCAGCGACAGGGTGCGAGAGACCCAGTACTTC. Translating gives CASSDRVRETQYF.

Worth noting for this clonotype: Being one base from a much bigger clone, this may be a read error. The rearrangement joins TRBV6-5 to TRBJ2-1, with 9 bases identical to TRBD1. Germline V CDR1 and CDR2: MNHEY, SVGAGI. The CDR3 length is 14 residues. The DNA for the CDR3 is TGTGCCAGCACCCAGGGACAGGGACACAATGCGCAGTTCTTC. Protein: CASTQGQGHNAQFF.

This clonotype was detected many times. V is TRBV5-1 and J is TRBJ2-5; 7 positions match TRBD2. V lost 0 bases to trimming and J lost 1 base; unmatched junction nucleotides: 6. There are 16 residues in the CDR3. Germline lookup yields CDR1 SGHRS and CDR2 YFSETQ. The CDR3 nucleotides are TGCGCCAGCAGCTTGGTTGGGGGAGGGCTCCAAGAGACCCAGTACTTC. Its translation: CASSLVGGGLQETQYF.

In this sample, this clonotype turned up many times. CDR3 amino acids: CASSLVPEATGELFF. CDR3 in DNA: TGTGCCAGCAGCTTAGTCCCCGAGGCCACCGGGGAGCTGTTTTTT. V gene TRBV11-2 combines with J gene TRBJ2-2; D gene unclear. The V gene lost 1 base and the J gene lost 4 bases, with 10 bases spanning the gap. The germline V gene has CDR1 SGHAT and CDR2 FQNNGV. CDR3 length: 15 residues.

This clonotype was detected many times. The CDR3 reads CASSLTGQRYGYTF. Written as DNA, the CDR3 is TGTGCCAGCAGCTTAACGGGACAACGCTATGGCTACACCTTC. The chain recombines TRBV7-9 with TRBJ1-2; a possible D gene is TRBD1 (6 bases). Germline V gives CDR1 SEHNR, CDR2 FQNEAQ (reference sequence). This CDR3 spans 14 amino acids. The V and J ends lost 2 bases and 4 bases respectively, with 11 bases between them.

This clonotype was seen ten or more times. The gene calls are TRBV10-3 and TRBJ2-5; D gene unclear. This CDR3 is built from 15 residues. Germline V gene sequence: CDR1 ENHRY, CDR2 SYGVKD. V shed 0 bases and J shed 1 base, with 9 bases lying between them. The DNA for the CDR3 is TGTGCCATCAGTGAGTCCAGGACGGTCCAAGAGACCCAGTACTTC. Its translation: CAISESRTVQETQYF.

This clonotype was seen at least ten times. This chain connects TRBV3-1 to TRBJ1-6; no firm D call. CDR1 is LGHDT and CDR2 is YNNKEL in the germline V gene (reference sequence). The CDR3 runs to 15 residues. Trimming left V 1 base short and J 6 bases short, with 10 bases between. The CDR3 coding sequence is TGTGCCAGCAGCCAAGTAGGAGATTTTAATTCACCCCTCCACTTT. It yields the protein CASSQVGDFNSPLHF.

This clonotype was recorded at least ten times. The DNA of the CDR3 is TGTGCCAGCAGCCCAAACAGACAGGGTGCGGCTTTCTTT. Protein: CASSPNRQGAAFF. V and J are TRBV7-2 and TRBJ1-1; 7 positions agree with TRBD1. Per the germline V gene, CDR1 is SGHTA and CDR2 is FQGNSA. V shed 5 bases, J shed 11 bases, and the junction held 11 bases outside the gene matches. The CDR3 consists of 13 residues. Full variable domain (outside the CDR3, taken from reference TRBV7-2 and TRBJ1-1): GAGVSQSPSNKVTEKGKDVELRCDPISGHTALYWYRQSLGQGLEFLIYFQGNSAPDKSGLPSDRFSAERTGGSVSTLTIQRTQQEDSAVYLCASSPNRQGAAFFGQGTRLTVV.

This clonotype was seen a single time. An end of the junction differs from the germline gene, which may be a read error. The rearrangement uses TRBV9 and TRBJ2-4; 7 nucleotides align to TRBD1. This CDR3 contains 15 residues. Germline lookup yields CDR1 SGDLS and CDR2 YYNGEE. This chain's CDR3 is CASSVNGTDKNIQYF. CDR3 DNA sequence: TGCGCCAGCAGCGTAAACGGGACAGACAAAAACATTCAGTACTTC.

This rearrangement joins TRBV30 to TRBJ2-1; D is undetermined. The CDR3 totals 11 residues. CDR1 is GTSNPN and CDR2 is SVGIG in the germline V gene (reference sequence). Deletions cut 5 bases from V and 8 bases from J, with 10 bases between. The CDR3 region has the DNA TGTGCCTGGGGTATATGGGATGAGCAGTTCTTC. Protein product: CAWGIWDEQFF.

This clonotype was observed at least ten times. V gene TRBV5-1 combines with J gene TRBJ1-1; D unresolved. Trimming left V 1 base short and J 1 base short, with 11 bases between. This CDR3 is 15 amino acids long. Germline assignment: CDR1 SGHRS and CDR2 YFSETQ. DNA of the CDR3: TGCGCCAGCAGCTTGCCGAACAGCGGGAACACTGAAGCTTTCTTT. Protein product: CASSLPNSGNTEAFF.

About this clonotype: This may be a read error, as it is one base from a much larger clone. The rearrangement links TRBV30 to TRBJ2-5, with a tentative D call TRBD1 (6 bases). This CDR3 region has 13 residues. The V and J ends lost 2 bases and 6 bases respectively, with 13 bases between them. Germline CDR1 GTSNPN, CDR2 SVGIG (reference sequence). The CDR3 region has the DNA TGTGCCTGGAGTAAAAAGGGGGAAAAGACCCAGTACTTC. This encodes CAWSKKGEKTQYF.

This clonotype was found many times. In nucleotides, the CDR3 is TGCAGTGCTAGAACAGGGGCCCTGAACACTGAAGCTTTCTTT. This sequence encodes CSARTGALNTEAFF. The chain employs TRBV20-1 and TRBJ1-1; 7 bases match TRBD1. Germline V gives CDR1 DFQATT, CDR2 SNEGSKA (reference sequence). CDR3 size: 14 residues. The V and J ends lost 2 bases and 0 bases, in that order; junction bases with no gene match: 3.

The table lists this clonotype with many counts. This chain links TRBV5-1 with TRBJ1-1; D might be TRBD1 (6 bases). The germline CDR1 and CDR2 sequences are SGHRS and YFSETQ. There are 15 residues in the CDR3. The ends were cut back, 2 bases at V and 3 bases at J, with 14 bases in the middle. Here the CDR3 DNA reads TGCGCCAGCAGCTTAACTCAGGGGCGGCACACTGAAGCTTTCTTT. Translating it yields CASSLTQGRHTEAFF.

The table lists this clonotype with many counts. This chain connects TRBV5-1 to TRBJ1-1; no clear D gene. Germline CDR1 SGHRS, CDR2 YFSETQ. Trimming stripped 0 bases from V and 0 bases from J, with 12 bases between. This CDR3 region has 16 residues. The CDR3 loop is CASSLGDGGMNTEAFF. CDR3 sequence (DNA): TGCGCCAGCAGCTTGGGCGATGGAGGGATGAACACTGAAGCTTTCTTT.

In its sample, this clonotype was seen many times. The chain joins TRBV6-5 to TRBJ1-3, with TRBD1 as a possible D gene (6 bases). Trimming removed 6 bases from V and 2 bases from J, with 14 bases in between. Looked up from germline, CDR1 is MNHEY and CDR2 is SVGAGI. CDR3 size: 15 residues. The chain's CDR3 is CASRSDRTPGNTIYF. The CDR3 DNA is TGTGCCAGCAGATCCGACAGGACCCCTGGAAACACCATATATTTT.

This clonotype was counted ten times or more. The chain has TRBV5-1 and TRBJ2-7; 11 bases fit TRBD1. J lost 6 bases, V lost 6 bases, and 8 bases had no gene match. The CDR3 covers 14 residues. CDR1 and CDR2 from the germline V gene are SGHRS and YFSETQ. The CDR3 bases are TGCGCCAGCAACTGGGACAGGGGGTACGGCGAGCAGTACTTC. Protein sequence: CASNWDRGYGEQYF.

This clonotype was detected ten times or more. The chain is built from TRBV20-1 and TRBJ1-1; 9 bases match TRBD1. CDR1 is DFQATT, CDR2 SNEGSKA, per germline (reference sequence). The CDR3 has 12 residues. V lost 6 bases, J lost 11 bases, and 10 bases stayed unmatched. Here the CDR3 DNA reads TGCAGTGCGACACCCGGACAGGGGTCGGCTTTCTTT. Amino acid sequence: CSATPGQGSAFF.